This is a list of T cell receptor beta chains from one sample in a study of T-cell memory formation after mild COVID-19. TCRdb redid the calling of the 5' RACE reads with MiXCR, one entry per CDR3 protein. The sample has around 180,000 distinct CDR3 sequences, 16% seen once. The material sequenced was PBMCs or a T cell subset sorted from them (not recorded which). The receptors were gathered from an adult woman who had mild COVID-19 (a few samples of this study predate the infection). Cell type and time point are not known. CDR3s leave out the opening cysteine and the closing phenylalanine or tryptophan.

AGGFSYNEQF	TRBJ2-1	TRBV7-9
ASSAGPGQAYEQY	TRBJ2-7	TRBV9
ASSSSGHRNEQF	TRBJ2-1	TRBV7-9
SARQSGATYEQY	TRBJ2-7	TRBV20-1
ASSLTNNNEQF	TRBJ2-1	TRBV28
ASSYSGGVGNTIY	TRBJ1-3	TRBV12-3/TRBV12-4
ASSREQGASPYEQY	TRBJ2-7	TRBV21-1
AISFGTGAWGETQY	TRBJ2-5	TRBV10-3
ASSRTGVRVYNEQF	TRBJ2-1	TRBV12-3/TRBV12-4
ASRSVDEQY	TRBJ2-7	TRBV6-1
ASRESSGNEQF	TRBJ2-1	TRBV6-6
ASSTTSGSIDTQY	TRBJ2-3	TRBV7-2
ASSYSTGEAF	TRBJ1-1	TRBV6-2/TRBV6-3
ASREGRAGGTLH	TRBJ1-6	TRBV27
ASSLGRGAGKSETQY	TRBJ2-5	TRBV7-9
ASSLQGVQPQH	TRBJ1-5	TRBV12-3/TRBV12-4
ASTSRESYNEQF	TRBJ2-1	TRBV12-3/TRBV12-4
ASSQDTRGRLAREQF	TRBJ2-1	TRBV4-1
SAREAPSRAEAF	TRBJ1-1	TRBV20-1
ASSLASGQIYNEQF	TRBJ2-1	TRBV5-6
ATSDPGKGGSYNEQF	TRBJ2-1	TRBV24-1
ATSDTDRAPTDTQY	TRBJ2-3	TRBV24-1
ASSGLGIQETQY	TRBJ2-5	TRBV5-1
ASSYRTGTGGYEQY	TRBJ2-7	TRBV6-5
SVSRQAGNKNGYT	TRBJ1-2	TRBV29-1
ASSQDRVGEAF	TRBJ1-1	TRBV4-1
ASSLAWTSGGLNNEQF	TRBJ2-1	TRBV5-1
ASSPLQGATNEKLF	TRBJ1-4	TRBV18
SARDGRGREQF	TRBJ2-1	TRBV20-1
ASSQARGDTQY	TRBJ2-3	TRBV7-9
ASSLTVGEKETQY	TRBJ2-5	TRBV4-3
AISESPRSSYNSPLH	TRBJ1-6	TRBV10-3
ASSFGGASYNEQF	TRBJ2-1	TRBV5-1
ASSPRGGTGANVLT	TRBJ2-6	TRBV7-3
ASSPSGGYEQY	TRBJ2-7	TRBV7-2
ASSHYPGLADRSDTQY	TRBJ2-3	TRBV7-3
ASSTDRGVEKLF	TRBJ1-4	TRBV6-5
ASSLGVGLGGETQY	TRBJ2-5	TRBV27
ASNVAGGYNEQF	TRBJ2-1	TRBV5-1
ASSFEAMNTEAF	TRBJ1-1	TRBV5-1
ASSLEVSSQEQF	TRBJ2-1	TRBV7-9
ASSLSGGSYEQY	TRBJ2-7	TRBV7-3
ASSLLGASNQPQH	TRBJ1-5	TRBV7-3
ASSGPSGANPGEQF	TRBJ2-1	TRBV18
ASKRRTSGTYEQY	TRBJ2-7	TRBV27
ASGKGQGFYEQY	TRBJ2-7	TRBV18
ASSSLDTEAF	TRBJ1-1	TRBV5-1
ASSAYMDYGYT	TRBJ1-2	TRBV7-9
ASSLEAGGIETQY	TRBJ2-5	TRBV5-1
ASSARGHSYEQY	TRBJ2-7	TRBV2
ASSLENSYEQY	TRBJ2-7	TRBV5-1
ASSPGLAGNNEQF	TRBJ2-1	TRBV18
ASSASYRQRGIYEQY	TRBJ2-7	TRBV7-8
ASSFQGGPDTQY	TRBJ2-3	TRBV7-9